One and the same sample provided the 25 T cell receptor beta chains below, sequenced in a study of shared clonotypes between healthy human individuals. TCRdb's table, derived via immunoSEQ multiplex PCR, lists solely in-frame clones and lacks some. The sample comprises about 1 million clones, 65% to 75% of which are singletons, and roughly 1.5% rests with the top ten. Sequencing input: memory CD4+ T cells sorted from blood. The subset is: CD45RA-negative fraction. The origin of the receptors is a man younger than 30 in good health.

The chain couples TRBV7-9 to TRBJ1-2; D is possibly TRBD1 (6 bases). The V end lost 2 bases, the J end lost 5 bases, and 9 bases lay between the germline ends. CDR1 SEHNR and CDR2 FQNEAQ come from the germline V gene (reference sequence). The CDR3 extends over 13 amino acids. The CDR3 nucleotides read TGTGCCAGCAGCTTAAAGCAGGGGTATGGCTACACCTTC. Translation: CASSLKQGYGYTF.

This CDR3 reads CASNLAGGPDTQYF. DNA of the CDR3: TGTGCCAGCAATCTAGCGGGAGGGCCTGATACGCAGTATTTT. The chain links TRBV27 to TRBJ2-3, with 12 bases matching TRBD2. The CDR3 totals 14 residues. Germline V gene sequence: CDR1 MNHEY, CDR2 SMNVEV (reference sequence). The V segment lost 7 bases and the J segment 6 bases; nucleotides outside the gene matches: 5.

In this sample, this clone turned up once. The chain joins TRBV7-9 to TRBJ2-3; a possible D gene is TRBD2 (7 bases). Trimming stripped 5 bases from V and 6 bases from J, with 15 bases between. Germline V lookup: CDR1 SEHNR, CDR2 FQNEAQ (reference sequence). The CDR3 consists of 14 residues. The CDR3 DNA sequence: TGTGCCAGCAGCCGGGGGGCCCTCGCGGATACGCAGTATTTT. This gives the protein CASSRGALADTQYF.

The chain joins TRBV10-3 to TRBJ1-2, with no clear D. Germline CDR1 reads ENHRY; CDR2 reads SYGVKD. The V and J ends lost 7 bases and 5 bases respectively, with 8 bases between them. This CDR3 has 11 residues. The CDR3 bases are TGTGCCATCAACGGCGGTTATGGCTACACCTTC. The encoded protein is CAINGGYGYTF.

This clone has only one observation. V is TRBV29-1 and J is TRBJ2-5; D gene uncertain. V was shortened by 8 bases and J by 5 bases, with 12 bases between the two germline ends. From germline, CDR1 is SQVTM and CDR2 ANQGSEA. The length of the CDR3 is 11 residues. The chain's CDR3 is CSPLTGETQYF. As DNA, the CDR3 is TGCAGCCCCCTCACGGGTGAGACCCAGTACTTC.

The rearrangement joins TRBV2 to TRBJ1-1; 8 nucleotides agree with TRBD1. The CDR3 contains 13 residues. Losses at the gene ends were 10 bases for V and 5 bases for J; bases not matched to a gene: 9. Germline CDR1 SNHLY, CDR2 FYNNEI. The DNA of the CDR3 is TGTGCCACAGGGGGCGCAGGAGGGACTGAAGCTTTCTTT. Encoded protein: CATGGAGGTEAFF.

V usage is TRBV11-2 and J usage is TRBJ1-4; D possibly corresponds to TRBD1 (5 bases). The CDR3 consists of 15 residues. Trimming stripped 1 base from V and 5 bases from J, with 11 bases between. Germline CDR1 SGHAT, CDR2 FQNNGV. This CDR3 reads CASSLVKGMNEKLFF. The CDR3 DNA reads as TGTGCCAGCAGCTTAGTGAAGGGGATGAATGAAAAACTGTTTTTT. The whole variable domain, remainder taken from reference TRBV11-2 and TRBJ1-4, is EAGVAQSPRYKIIEKRQSVAFWCNPISGHATLYWYQQILGQGPKLLIQFQNNGVVDDSQLPKDRFSAERLKGVDSTLKIQPAKLEDSAVYLCASSLVKGMNEKLFFGSGTQLSVL.

The chain is built from TRBV5-8 and TRBJ2-7; no reliable D call. Germline CDR1 reads SGHTS; CDR2 reads YDEGEE. Between the trimmed V and J ends, which lost 5 bases and 3 bases, there was a span of 18 bases. The CDR3 loop spans 15 amino acids. CDR3 sequence (DNA): TGTGCCAGCAGTCCTTCAGTAGGGAAAGGCTACGAGCAGTACTTC. Translated: CASSPSVGKGYEQYF. Together with reference TRBV5-8 and TRBJ2-7, the CDR3 gives the full variable domain: EAGVTQSPTHLIKTRGQQATLRCSPISGHTSVYWYQQALGLGLQFLLWYDEGEERNRGNFPPRFSGRQFPNYSSELNVNALELEDSALYLCASSPSVGKGYEQYFGPGTRLTVT.

This clone has a handful of counts. The gene calls are TRBV5-6 and TRBJ1-5; a weak D match, TRBD1 (5 bases). Germline CDR1 and CDR2: SGHDT and YYEEEE. Trimming shortened V by 3 bases and J by 1 base, and 11 bases separated the two germline ends. This CDR3 contains 15 residues. CDR3 in amino acids: CASSSRGLSNQPQHF. The CDR3 DNA reads TGTGCCAGCAGCTCCCGGGGCCTAAGCAATCAGCCCCAGCATTTT.

The chain carries TRBV7-2 and TRBJ2-1; 9 bases are shared with TRBD2. Germline-derived CDR1 and CDR2 are SGHTA and FQGNSA. J was trimmed by 0 bases and V by 0 bases; bases with no gene match: 3. The CDR3 is 17 amino acids. This chain's CDR3 is CASSLAHSGGSYNEQFF. CDR3 DNA: TGTGCCAGCAGCTTAGCCCATAGCGGGGGCTCCTACAATGAGCAGTTCTTC.

The V and J genes are TRBV21-1 and TRBJ1-5; the D segment call TRBD1 is taken from the table without a DNA check. TRBV21-1 corresponds to a pseudogene. CDR3 length: 10 residues. The CDR3 bases are TGTGCCAACATAGGGGGGCCCCAGCATTTT. It yields the protein CANIGGPQHF.

The chain combines TRBV30 with TRBJ1-1; D is unresolved. From germline, CDR1 is GTSNPN and CDR2 SVGIG (reference sequence). V was clipped by 5 bases and J by 3 bases, with 13 bases between them. The CDR3 spans 13 residues. This CDR3 reads CAWAGEEDTEAFF. The CDR3 DNA follows: TGTGCCTGGGCGGGCGAAGAGGACACTGAAGCTTTCTTT.

This clone was detected only a few times. The chain couples TRBV7-2 to TRBJ1-1; D ambiguous. Germline V CDR1 and CDR2: SGHTA, FQGNSA. The CDR3 contains 14 residues. With 1 base removed from V and 7 bases from J, the gap between germline ends came to 13 bases. This CDR3 is CASSLGTAGGEAFF. In nucleotides, the CDR3 is TGTGCCAGCAGCTTAGGGACCGCGGGTGGTGAAGCTTTCTTT.

This clone was detected only a few times. V gene TRBV9 combines with J gene TRBJ2-1, with 8 bases matching TRBD2. This CDR3 has 16 residues. Germline V gene lookup returns CDR1 SGDLS and CDR2 YYNGEE. J lost 4 bases, V lost 4 bases, and 10 bases had no gene match. The CDR3 is CASSSQAGVYYNEQFF. The DNA for the CDR3 is TGTGCCAGCAGCTCCCAAGCGGGAGTGTATTACAATGAGCAGTTCTTC. Full variable domain (outside the CDR3, taken from reference TRBV9 and TRBJ2-1): DSGVTQTPKHLITATGQRVTLRCSPRSGDLSVYWYQQSLDQGLQFLIQYYNGEERAKGNILERFSAQQFPDLHSELNLSSLELGDSALYFCASSSQAGVYYNEQFFGPGTRLTVL.

This chain connects TRBV4-1 to TRBJ1-4; 8 bases align to TRBD1. Germline V gene lookup returns CDR1 MGHRA and CDR2 YSYEKL. The CDR3 covers 16 residues. The ends lost 3 bases at V and 0 bases at J; junction bases unmatched: 3. The CDR3 here is CASSQGQATTNEKLFF. The CDR3 DNA reads as TGCGCCAGCAGCCAGGGACAGGCAACAACTAATGAAAAACTGTTTTTT.

The chain is built from TRBV4-1 and TRBJ2-2; possibly TRBD1 or TRBD2 for D (7 bases each). The ends were cut back, 2 bases at V and 6 bases at J, with 13 bases in the middle. Germline lookup yields CDR1 MGHRA and CDR2 YSYEKL. There are 15 residues in the CDR3. CDR3 region: CASSQLPGGAGELFF. The CDR3 bases are TGCGCCAGCAGCCAACTCCCAGGGGGGGCCGGGGAGCTGTTTTTT.

The chain recombines TRBV4-1 with TRBJ2-3, with TRBD1 matching 11 bases. The V gene's germline CDR1 is MGHRA and CDR2 YSYEKL. J gave up 3 bases and V 4 bases, and 9 bases lay outside the gene matches. This CDR3 is built from 17 residues. The CDR3 spells CASSLTGQGAGTDTQYF. DNA for the CDR3: TGCGCCAGCAGCCTTACCGGACAGGGGGCGGGGACAGATACGCAGTATTTT.

The chain is built from TRBV2 and TRBJ2-7; the D gene could be TRBD1 or TRBD2 (5 bases each). This CDR3 contains 16 residues. Germline V gene lookup returns CDR1 SNHLY and CDR2 FYNNEI. V shed 4 bases and J shed 0 bases, with 16 bases lying between them. The CDR3 spells CASSAGEPQGSYEQYF. The CDR3 nucleotides are TGTGCCAGCAGTGCTGGGGAGCCCCAGGGCTCCTACGAGCAGTACTTC.

The rearrangement links TRBV10-2 to TRBJ2-7; D remains ambiguous. V gave up 3 bases and J gave up 2 bases, with 11 bases separating them. CDR1 and CDR2 (germline): WSHSY, SAAADI. The CDR3 extends over 14 amino acids. CDR3 sequence: CASSEPGTAYEQYF. The CDR3 bases are TGCGCCAGCAGTGAACCAGGCACGGCCTACGAGCAGTACTTC.

The chain employs TRBV6-1 and TRBJ1-2; weak D call: TRBD1 (5 bases). Germline CDR1 is MNHNS and CDR2 is SASEGT. The CDR3 contains 13 residues. V lost 8 bases to trimming and J lost 1 base, with 11 bases between them. DNA for the CDR3: TGTGCCAGCGATGGGGGACTTAACTATGGCTACACCTTC. It specifies CASDGGLNYGYTF.

The chain recombines TRBV7-9 with TRBJ1-3; D remains unclear. V gave up 4 bases and J gave up 0 bases, with 10 bases separating them. The CDR3 is 15 residues long. Looked up from germline, CDR1 is SEHNR and CDR2 is FQNEAQ (reference sequence). The CDR3 coding sequence is TGTGCCAGCAGCTCATCGGGCCTCTCTGGAAACACCATATATTTT. Its protein product is CASSSSGLSGNTIYF.

On this clone: The junction departs from the called germline gene at one end, perhaps through a read error. V is TRBV10-3 and J is TRBJ2-7, with a possible D match to TRBD1 (7 bases). There are 11 residues in the CDR3. Germline V gene sequence: CDR1 ENHRY, CDR2 SYGVKD. Here the CDR3 reads CAGGSTYEQYF. DNA for the CDR3: TGCGCAGGGGGGTCGACCTACGAGCAGTACTTC.

This chain links TRBV30 with TRBJ2-1; 10 bases fit TRBD2. Germline trimming cut 4 bases from V and 5 bases from J; bases unmatched to any gene: 8. The germline V gene has CDR1 GTSNPN and CDR2 SVGIG (reference sequence). The CDR3 loop spans 15 amino acids. The CDR3 here is CAWNRGTSADNEQFF. As DNA, the CDR3 is TGTGCCTGGAATCGCGGGACTAGCGCCGACAATGAGCAGTTCTTC.

The rearrangement links TRBV12-5 to TRBJ2-1; TRBD1 aligns across 10 bases. CDR1 and CDR2 from the germline V gene are LGHNT and FRNRAP. V gave up 1 base and J gave up 8 bases; unmatched junction bases: 8. This CDR3 comprises 16 residues. CDR3 residues: CASGLATRQGADEQFF. CDR3 DNA sequence: TGTGCTAGTGGTTTGGCCACTCGACAGGGGGCCGATGAGCAGTTCTTC.

This clone was picked up one time. This chain links TRBV7-9 with TRBJ1-2, with D maybe TRBD1 (5 bases). The germline V gene encodes CDR1 SEHNR and CDR2 FQNEAQ (reference sequence). CDR3 length equals 12 residues. Trimming shortened V by 3 bases and J by 6 bases, and 8 bases separated the two germline ends. The CDR3 DNA follows: TGTGCCAGCAGCTTCGACAGACATGGCTACACCTTC. It is translated as CASSFDRHGYTF.